Described below is a single T cell receptor beta chain sequence and its context. Looked up from germline, CDR1 is LGHNT and CDR2 is FRNRAP. This CDR3 is built from 13 residues. The ends were cut back, 8 bases at V and 1 base at J, with 10 bases in the middle. The data belong to a study of blood T cell repertoires in COVID-19. The overall study: Researchers got acute and convalescent COVID-19 samples from the United States, Italy and Spain. PBMCs, B-cell-depleted T cells, or T cells were the source of the cDNA or gDNA that made up the material.

In the original processing: Nucleated cell counts were estimated from reference gene primer amplification. Libraries were prepared by immunoSEQ multiplex PCR; TCRdb keeps only in-frame clonotypes and omits some of them. That table supplies the V and J calls and clone size; D and trimming were determined from the DNA. The sample holds about 78,000 clones, roughly 86% seen once. The source material was peripheral blood. The chain links TRBV12-5 to TRBJ2-3, with D possibly TRBD1 on 6 matching bases. The sequence came from a man aged 50-59 years with active or convalescent COVID-19. In DNA form, the CDR3 reads TGTGCTAGTATGGCAGGGGGCACAGATACGCAGTATTTT. This gives the protein CASMAGGTDTQYF.